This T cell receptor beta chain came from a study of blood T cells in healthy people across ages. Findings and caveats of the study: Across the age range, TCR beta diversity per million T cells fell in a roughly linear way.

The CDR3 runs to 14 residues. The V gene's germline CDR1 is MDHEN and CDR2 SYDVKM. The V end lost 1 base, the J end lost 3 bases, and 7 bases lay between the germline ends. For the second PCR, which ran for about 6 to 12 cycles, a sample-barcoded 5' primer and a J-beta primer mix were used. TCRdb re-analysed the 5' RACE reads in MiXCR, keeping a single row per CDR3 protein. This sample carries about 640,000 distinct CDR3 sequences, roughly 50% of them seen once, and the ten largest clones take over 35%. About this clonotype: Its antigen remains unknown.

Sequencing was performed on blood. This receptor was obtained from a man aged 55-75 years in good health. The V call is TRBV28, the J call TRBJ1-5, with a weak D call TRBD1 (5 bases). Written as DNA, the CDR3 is TGTGCCAGCAGTTTATCACAGGCCAATCAGCCCCAGCATTTT. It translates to CASSLSQANQPQHF.